These 29 T cell receptor beta chains were all obtained from the same sample, sequenced in a study of blood T cells in healthy people across ages. Alongside a J-beta primer mix, a sample-barcoded 5' primer served in a second PCR lasting about 6 to 12 cycles. Via MiXCR, TCRdb re-called the 5' RACE reads, giving one row per CDR3 protein. In the table there are some 800,000 distinct CDR3 sequences, around 25% of which are singletons. These data also featured in a second study, about T cells of mothers and their children.

The sequenced sample was blood. The receptors were gathered from a boy aged 5-17 years in good health.

A single count supports this clonotype. This sequence joins TRBV12-3 or TRBV12-4 and TRBJ1-1; perhaps TRBD1 as D (5 bases). The CDR3 runs to 14 residues. The V end lost 5 bases, the J end lost 3 bases, and 13 bases lay between the germline ends. The CDR3 reads CASSERGSDTEAFF. For the CDR3, the DNA is TGTGCCAGCAGTGAGCGGGGGTCGGACACTGAAGCTTTCTTT.

V is TRBV6-2 or TRBV6-3 and J is TRBJ2-5; no firm D call. This CDR3 has 11 residues. Deletions cut 0 bases from V and 7 bases from J, with 3 bases between. The germline V gene encodes CDR1 MNHEY and CDR2 SVGEGT. The CDR3 here is CASSYSRTQYF. DNA for the CDR3: TGTGCCAGCAGTTACTCGAGGACCCAGTACTTC.

The V and J genes are TRBV20-1 and TRBJ2-5; maybe TRBD1 (5 bases). The CDR3 length is 15 residues. Looked up from germline, CDR1 is DFQATT and CDR2 is SNEGSKA (reference sequence). V was pared by 5 bases and J by 2 bases, with 18 bases between. DNA of the CDR3: TGCAGTGCTTTCACGTTTCAGGGTGGACAAGAGACCCAGTACTTC. It codes for CSAFTFQGGQETQYF.

The chain combines TRBV19 with TRBJ1-1; 7 positions match TRBD1. CDR1 is LNHDA, CDR2 SQIVND, per germline (reference sequence). There are 13 residues in the CDR3. After removal of 5 bases from V and 5 bases from J, the junction contained 5 bases not matched to a gene. The CDR3 here is CASSWDSPTEAFF. For the CDR3, the DNA is TGTGCCAGTAGTTGGGACAGCCCAACTGAAGCTTTCTTT. The full variable domain, completed using reference TRBV19 and TRBJ1-1, is DGGITQSPKYLFRKEGQNVTLSCEQNLNHDAMYWYRQDPGQGLRLIYYSQIVNDFQKGDIAEGYSVSREKKESFPLTVTSAQKNPTAFYLCASSWDSPTEAFFGQGTRLTVV.

This clonotype was seen only a few times. The chain employs TRBV7-9 and TRBJ2-1, with a weak D call TRBD1 (5 bases). CDR3 length equals 16 residues. Trimming removed 1 base from V and 0 bases from J, with 10 bases in between. The germline V gene encodes CDR1 SEHNR and CDR2 FQNEAQ (reference sequence). This CDR3 is CASSLDRPSSYNEQFF. The DNA for the CDR3 is TGTGCCAGCAGCTTAGACAGGCCGAGCTCCTACAATGAGCAGTTCTTC. The full variable domain, completed using reference TRBV7-9 and TRBJ2-1, is DTGVSQNPRHKITKRGQNVTFRCDPISEHNRLYWYRQTLGQGPEFLTYFQNEAQLEKSRLLSDRFSAERPKGSFSTLEIQRTEQGDSAMYLCASSLDRPSSYNEQFFGPGTRLTVL.

This clonotype showed up just a few times. V usage is TRBV28 and J usage is TRBJ2-3; no clear D. Germline V lookup: CDR1 MDHEN, CDR2 SYDVKM. This CDR3 is built from 14 residues. Trimming removed 6 bases at V and 0 bases at J, with 10 bases between. CDR3 nucleotide sequence: TGTGCCAGCAGATTCTCGACTAGCACAGATACGCAGTATTTT. It yields the protein CASRFSTSTDTQYF.

The V and J genes are TRBV19 and TRBJ1-1; D ambiguous. The CDR3 is 13 residues long. CDR1 LNHDA and CDR2 SQIVND come from the germline V gene (reference sequence). V was shortened by 0 bases and J by 0 bases, with 2 bases between the two germline ends. The chain's CDR3 is CASSIEVNTEAFF. In nucleotides, the CDR3 is TGTGCCAGTAGTATAGAGGTGAACACTGAAGCTTTCTTT.

The chain links TRBV5-1 to TRBJ2-3; unclear D gene. Trimming left V 3 bases short and J 7 bases short, with 15 bases between. Germline V gives CDR1 SGHRS, CDR2 YFSETQ. The CDR3 totals 14 residues. The DNA for the CDR3 is TGCGCCAGCAGCTATCAGTTCGGCGTGAATACGCAGTATTTT. As protein: CASSYQFGVNTQYF.

The table lists this clonotype with a few counts. The chain links TRBV9 to TRBJ2-5; 9 nucleotides match TRBD2. Germline V lookup: CDR1 SGDLS, CDR2 YYNGEE. This CDR3 contains 14 residues. J was trimmed by 5 bases and V by 7 bases; bases with no gene match: 9. The CDR3 DNA follows: TGTGCCAGCGCCGCGGGGGGGGCCAGGGAGACCCAGTACTTC. Its protein product is CASAAGGARETQYF.

About this clonotype: The DNA is left out, because the CDR3 cannot be placed on it with certainty; the CDR3 is given as TCRdb lists it. The J gene is TRBJ2-1, the V gene TRBV7-4; the table's TRBD1 call for D was not verified on the DNA. The CDR3 comprises 12 residues, both ends counted. The germline V gene encodes CDR1 SGHVT and CDR2 SQSDAQ. CDR3 in amino acids: CASSFGQGAAFF.

This clonotype was counted only a few times. The chain has TRBV6-5 and TRBJ1-1; 7 bases fit TRBD1. From germline, CDR1 is MNHEY and CDR2 SVGAGI. Losses at the gene ends were 4 bases for V and 4 bases for J; bases not matched to a gene: 6. CDR3 length: 14 amino acids. CDR3 sequence reads: CASSFYRGPTEAFF. The CDR3 bases are TGTGCCAGCAGTTTCTACAGGGGTCCCACTGAAGCTTTCTTT.

This chain uses TRBV20-1 with TRBJ2-2, with D perhaps matching TRBD2 (5 bases). Per the germline V gene, CDR1 is DFQATT and CDR2 is SNEGSKA (reference sequence). V was cut by 0 bases and J by 5 bases, with 10 bases left in between. This CDR3 contains 14 residues. CDR3 nucleotide sequence: TGCAGTGCTAGAGATCTCACGGGAACCGGGGAGCTGTTTTTT. Protein: CSARDLTGTGELFF.

The CDR3: CASSQDGGTGAYEQYF. The DNA for the CDR3 is TGTGCCAGCAGCCAAGATGGGGGGACAGGGGCCTACGAGCAGTACTTC. This rearrangement joins TRBV3-1 to TRBJ2-7; 10 bases are shared with TRBD1. J lost 2 bases, V lost 0 bases, and 4 bases had no gene match. The CDR3 totals 16 residues. The germline V gene has CDR1 LGHDT and CDR2 YNNKEL (reference sequence).

V and J are TRBV20-1 and TRBJ2-5; D might be TRBD1 (5 bases). The DNA end lines up better with TRBJ2-7; the J call may be wrong. CDR1 is DFQATT, CDR2 SNEGSKA, per germline (reference sequence). The CDR3 has 14 amino acids. CDR3 region: CSARVPGKADEQYF. The CDR3 DNA reads TGCAGTGCTAGAGTACCAGGGAAGGCGGACGAGCAGTACTTC.

The sample holds a few counts of this clonotype. The chain carries TRBV11-2 and TRBJ2-5; 7 nucleotides line up with TRBD1. The CDR3 totals 15 residues. The V and J ends lost 5 bases and 2 bases, in that order; junction bases with no gene match: 8. Looked up from germline, CDR1 is SGHAT and CDR2 is FQNNGV. In DNA, the CDR3 is TGTGCCAGCAGCACCCCGGACAGGCCGCAAGAGACCCAGTACTTC. Its protein is CASSTPDRPQETQYF.

This clonotype has just one count. This chain connects TRBV20-1 to TRBJ2-3; weak D call: TRBD2 (6 bases). The CDR3 covers 14 residues. V was clipped by 2 bases and J by 3 bases, with 12 bases between them. Germline CDR1 reads DFQATT; CDR2 reads SNEGSKA (reference sequence). As DNA, the CDR3 is TGCAGTGCTAGAAGGGGACTCCTGACAGATACGCAGTATTTT. Translated, it gives CSARRGLLTDTQYF.

This clonotype was detected a few times. This chain connects TRBV10-3 to TRBJ1-2; D remains ambiguous. Trimming left V 4 bases short and J 7 bases short, with 7 bases between. Per germline, CDR1 ENHRY and CDR2 SYGVKD. CDR3 size: 11 residues. The DNA of the CDR3 is TGTGCCATCAGTGTTTTAGGTGGCTACACCTTC. Its translation: CAISVLGGYTF.

This clonotype was seen once. This chain joins TRBV7-9 and TRBJ2-5; perhaps TRBD2 as D (6 bases). Germline values: CDR1 SEHNR, CDR2 FQNEAQ (reference sequence). V was trimmed by 2 bases and J by 7 bases, leaving 17 bases between them. The CDR3 totals 15 residues. In DNA, the CDR3 is TGTGCCAGCAGCTTATATCGGGAGAAACGAGGGACCCAGTACTTC. Protein product: CASSLYREKRGTQYF.

The chain employs TRBV14 and TRBJ1-4; TRBD1 is a possible D gene (6 bases). Germline V gives CDR1 SGHDN, CDR2 FVKESK. The CDR3 spans 13 residues. V lost 5 bases to trimming and J lost 10 bases, with 14 bases between them. The CDR3 DNA reads as TGTGCCAGCAGCTCCCTGACAGGCGGAAAACTGTTTTTT. Its protein product is CASSSLTGGKLFF.

This clonotype was observed a handful of times. The chain combines TRBV6-1 with TRBJ2-1; 7 bases line up with TRBD2. V lost 3 bases, J lost 6 bases, and 11 bases stayed unmatched. The CDR3 runs 16 residues. The germline V gene has CDR1 MNHNS and CDR2 SASEGT. The CDR3 DNA sequence: TGTGCCAGCAGTGATGAGAAGAGCGGGGTGTGCAATGAGCAGTTCTTC. As protein: CASSDEKSGVCNEQFF.

The chain carries TRBV27 and TRBJ2-5, with D possibly matching TRBD1 (6 bases). The tail of the sequence fits TRBJ2-7 better, so the J call may be wrong. Germline loops: CDR1 MNHEY, CDR2 SMNVEV (reference sequence). CDR3 length: 15 amino acids. The CDR3: CASSPNRDKACEQYF. CDR3 coding DNA: TGTGCCAGCAGTCCTAACCGGGACAAAGCCTGCGAGCAGTACTTC.

The V and J genes are TRBV20-1 and TRBJ2-1; tentatively, D is TRBD2 (6 bases). The CDR3 loop spans 14 amino acids. Trimming shortened V by 5 bases and J by 2 bases, and 13 bases separated the two germline ends. Germline V gene lookup returns CDR1 DFQATT and CDR2 SNEGSKA (reference sequence). The CDR3 loop reads CSARVADAYNEQFF. Written as DNA, the CDR3 is TGCAGTGCTCGAGTAGCGGACGCCTACAATGAGCAGTTCTTC.

This chain joins TRBV7-2 and TRBJ2-5, with D perhaps being TRBD1 or TRBD2 (6 bases each). Matching the DNA end better, TRBJ2-7 makes the J call doubtful. The CDR3 length is 14 residues. CDR1 SGHTA and CDR2 FQGNSA come from the germline V gene. DNA for the CDR3: TGTGCCAGCAGCTTTCCAGGGGAGGTCGGCGAGCAGTACTTC. It translates to CASSFPGEVGEQYF.

This clonotype was counted a few times. This chain connects TRBV27 to TRBJ2-7, with 8 bases that match TRBD1. With V trimmed by 6 bases and J by 2 bases, 12 bases remained unmatched. Per the germline V gene, CDR1 is MNHEY and CDR2 is SMNVEV (reference sequence). The CDR3 consists of 16 residues. This chain's CDR3 is CASSNRTGTLTYEQYF. CDR3 coding DNA: TGTGCCAGCAGCAACCGGACAGGGACCTTGACCTACGAGCAGTACTTC.

This chain connects TRBV10-3 to TRBJ2-1; D is ambiguous. Germline V CDR1 and CDR2: ENHRY, SYGVKD. V was pared by 4 bases and J by 4 bases, with 2 bases between. CDR3 length: 11 amino acids. Here the CDR3 reads CAISAYNEQFF. CDR3 nucleotide sequence: TGTGCCATCAGTGCTTACAATGAGCAGTTCTTC.

The rearrangement links TRBV27 to TRBJ2-5; maybe TRBD1 (5 bases). This CDR3 has 14 residues. Germline CDR1 reads MNHEY; CDR2 reads SMNVEV (reference sequence). Trimming cost V 6 bases and J 3 bases, with 14 bases left between them. CDR3 nucleotides: TGTGCCAGCAGCCAGGGTACCCTAGAAGAGACCCAGTACTTC. Residues: CASSQGTLEETQYF.

The J gene is TRBJ2-1, the V gene TRBV20-1, with TRBD1 matching 9 bases. Gene TRBJ2-5 matches the end of the DNA better, so the J call may be wrong. Germline lookup yields CDR1 DFQATT and CDR2 SNEGSKA (reference sequence). The CDR3 contains 15 residues. The CDR3 DNA reads TGCAGTGCTAGAGCCCCACAGGGGGCGGGGGAGACCCAGTACTTC. This translates into CSARAPQGAGETQYF.

There are a few counts of this clonotype. The chain carries TRBV21-1 and TRBJ1-2; TRBD1 is taken as the D call from the table, unchecked against the DNA. TRBV21-1 is flagged as a pseudogene. The CDR3 has 15 amino acids. CDR3 sequence (DNA): TGTGCCAGCAGCATGGGACCCCGGGACAGGGAAAGCTACACCTTC. Translating gives CASSMGPRDRESYTF.

This clonotype has only a few counts. V gene TRBV27 combines with J gene TRBJ2-5; D may be TRBD1 or TRBD2 (6 bases each). Germline V gene data show CDR1 as MNHEY and CDR2 as SMNVEV (reference sequence). The CDR3 has 14 amino acids. V lost 6 bases, J lost 4 bases, and 15 bases lay in between. The CDR3 DNA follows: TGTGCCAGCAGACCGTTACAGGGAGGAGAGACCCAGTACTTC. This encodes CASRPLQGGETQYF.